One sample yielded the 4 T cell receptor beta chains listed below, sequenced in a study of cytomegalovirus exposure and HLA in healthy donors. The PCR made use of 60 Vbeta and 13 Jbeta primers. Assay: immunoSEQ multiplex PCR; the TCRdb copy retains only in-frame clones and omits some. Among about 88,000 clones listed, roughly 71% were seen once. The specimen was PBMCs. Source of these receptors: a woman aged 18-29 years in good health and CMV-seropositive.

The chain combines TRBV7-3 with TRBJ2-1; 7 nucleotides match TRBD2. V dropped 5 bases and J dropped 2; count of bases not matched to a gene: 9. The CDR3 is made up of 16 amino acids. The germline V gene encodes CDR1 SGHTA and CDR2 FQGTGA. This CDR3 is CASSPHGRIAYNEQFF. The CDR3 coding sequence is TGTGCCAGCAGCCCCCACGGGAGGATCGCCTACAATGAGCAGTTCTTC.

The chain links TRBV7-2 to TRBJ2-7; unclear D gene. Trimming shortened V by 4 bases and J by 2 bases, and 6 bases separated the two germline ends. The CDR3 is 12 amino acids. Germline CDR1 is SGHTA and CDR2 is FQGNSA. DNA of the CDR3: TGTGCCAGCAGCTCAACACCCTACGAGCAGTACTTC. This gives the protein CASSSTPYEQYF.

The chain is built from TRBV4-1 and TRBJ1-1; possible D gene TRBD1, 6 bases. Trimming removed 2 bases from V and 8 bases from J, with 6 bases in between. From germline, CDR1 is MGHRA and CDR2 YSYEKL. The length of the CDR3 is 11 residues. CDR3 nucleotides: TGCGCCAGCAGCCAAAGGGGGGAAGCTTTCTTT. This encodes CASSQRGEAFF.

V and J are TRBV11-3 and TRBJ1-1, with D unresolved. The V and J ends lost 5 bases and 1 base respectively, with 8 bases between them. CDR3 size: 13 residues. Germline values: CDR1 SGHNT, CDR2 YENEEA. CDR3 amino acids: CASSKSGNTEAFF. The CDR3 DNA reads as TGTGCCAGCAGCAAATCAGGGAACACTGAAGCTTTCTTT.